This paragraph reports one TCR beta chain. As for time point: pre-reinfection, 55 to 20 weeks before reinfection detection. Sorted cells were sequenced directly ex vivo without any in vitro expansion. Control naive CD8 T cells came from two donors at all three reinfection time points. The data were taken from a study of memory CD8 T cells in hepatitis C reinfection. Study summary: A couple of donors cleared primary HCV but became chronic after reinfection.

Per the germline V gene, CDR1 is SQVTM and CDR2 is ANQGSEA. V shed 5 bases and J shed 10 bases, with 15 bases lying between them. This CDR3 region has 12 residues. The table came from immunoSEQ multiplex PCR; TCRdb's copy has only in-frame clones and leaves some out. The sample lists 40,000 to 60,000 clones, roughly 91% occurring once. The rearrangement uses TRBV29-1 and TRBJ2-1; maybe TRBD1 (5 bases). The receptor comes from a man in his late teens or twenties with hepatitis C virus infection. The sample was naive CD8+ T cells sorted from blood. The CDR3 is CSVSLQGYEQFF. The CDR3 bases are TGCAGCGTTTCTCTTCAGGGATACGAGCAGTTCTTC.